The 5 T cell receptor beta chains below were found in one sample sequenced in a study of T cell repertoires in cytomegalovirus infection. From the reads, TCRdb called clonotypes with MiXCR, one entry per CDR3 protein. The sample carries about 770,000 distinct CDR3 sequences, 29% recorded once. These receptors have no known antigen. This material consisted of cultured CD8+ T cells from PBMCs, taken from culture after CMV antigen stimulation. These receptors were taken from a human donor in good health (CMV status not recorded). Some clones in this sample may be carry-over from other donors' samples.

This clonotype was recorded a few times. The chain uses TRBV27 and TRBJ2-2; D is unclear. Germline V lookup: CDR1 MNHEY, CDR2 SMNVEV (reference sequence). The CDR3 loop spans 18 amino acids. Trimming shortened V by 0 bases and J by 0 bases, and 14 bases separated the two germline ends. CDR3 nucleotides: TGTGCCAGCAGTTTATCGCTTTCGTTTGCAGCGAACACCGGGGAGCTGTTTTTT. Translating it yields CASSLSLSFAANTGELFF.

The chain uses TRBV5-1 and TRBJ2-7; a possible D gene is TRBD1 (5 bases). Deletions cut 3 bases from V and 2 bases from J, with 9 bases between. The length of the CDR3 is 13 residues. From germline, CDR1 is SGHRS and CDR2 YFSETQ. The chain's CDR3 is CASSWTSTYEQYF. In DNA form, the CDR3 reads TGCGCCAGCAGCTGGACAAGTACCTACGAGCAGTACTTC.

This clonotype has more than one count but fewer than ten. The V gene is TRBV11-2, the J gene TRBJ1-4, with unresolved D. The CDR3 sequence is 15 residues long. CDR1 is SGHAT, CDR2 FQNNGV, per germline. V was shortened by 1 base and J by 7 bases, with 13 bases between the two germline ends. This chain's CDR3 is CASSLVPRGGEKLFF. CDR3 nucleotide sequence: TGTGCCAGCAGCTTAGTACCTCGAGGTGGTGAAAAACTGTTTTTT.

The sample holds many counts of this clonotype. The chain joins TRBV11-1 to TRBJ1-2; D is possibly TRBD1 (5 bases). Trimming took off 1 base at V and 14 bases at J, with 17 bases between the two ends. This CDR3 spans 13 amino acids. The germline V gene encodes CDR1 SGHAT and CDR2 FQDESV (reference sequence). CDR3 amino acids: CASSLDRTHITTF. The CDR3 DNA follows: TGTGCCAGCAGCTTAGACAGGACTCACATAACGACCTTC.

V and J are TRBV7-3 and TRBJ2-1; 9 bases are a match to TRBD1. The germline gives CDR1 SGHTA, CDR2 FQGTGA. J was trimmed by 7 bases and V by 1 base; bases with no gene match: 5. This CDR3 spans 15 amino acids. CDR3 coding DNA: TGTGCCAGCAGCTTAATGGGGACAGGGATGAATGAGCAGTTCTTC. Its translation is CASSLMGTGMNEQFF.